This TCR beta chain was sequenced for a study of beta chain features in type 1 diabetes. Study conclusions and caveats: Sequencing from cDNA could over-represent high-TCR-expressing cells.

Expressed TCRB transcripts got sequenced, as all isolated RNA was reverse transcribed. Some 4 million reads on average were seen across naive, central memory and regulatory T cell samples. This table comes from immunoSEQ multiplex PCR, and its TCRdb copy is limited to in-frame clones, with some not included. There are 310,000 or so clones in the sample; roughly 9.6% occur only once, and just over 0.015% lies in the top ten. The germline CDR1 and CDR2 sequences are SNHLY and FYNNEI. Unmatched junction bases numbered 11, after V lost 5 bases and J lost 5 bases. This CDR3 is 17 amino acids long. Details on this clone: Its antigen is currently unknown.

The sample consisted of naive CD4+ T cells from blood. This clonotype was sampled from a woman aged 25 to 39 in good health. J is TRBJ2-5 and V is TRBV2; 13 bases fit TRBD2. CDR3 amino acids: CASSRTGTSGISETQYF. DNA for the CDR3: TGTGCCAGCAGTAGGACCGGGACTAGCGGGATTTCGGAGACCCAGTACTTC.